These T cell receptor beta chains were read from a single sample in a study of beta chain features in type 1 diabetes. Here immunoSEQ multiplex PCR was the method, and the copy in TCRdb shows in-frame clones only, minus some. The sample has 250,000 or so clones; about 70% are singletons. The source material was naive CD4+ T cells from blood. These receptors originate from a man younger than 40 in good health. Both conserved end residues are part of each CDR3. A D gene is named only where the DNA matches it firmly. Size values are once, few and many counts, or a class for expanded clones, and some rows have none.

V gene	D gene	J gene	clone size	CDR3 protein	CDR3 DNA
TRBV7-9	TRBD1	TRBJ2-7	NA	CASSDMTGVHDYEQYF	TGTGCCAGCAGCGACATGACAGGGGTGCACGACTACGAGCAGTACTTC
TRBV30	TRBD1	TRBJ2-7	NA	CAWSVGTGVEQYF	TGTGCCTGGAGTGTTGGGACAGGGGTAGAGCAGTACTTC
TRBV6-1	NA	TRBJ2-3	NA	CASSEAVAELTDTQYF	TGTGCCAGCAGTGAAGCGGTAGCGGAACTCACAGATACGCAGTATTTT
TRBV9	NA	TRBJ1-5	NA	CASSVEDWNQPQHF	TGTGCCAGCAGCGTAGAGGACTGGAATCAGCCCCAGCATTTT
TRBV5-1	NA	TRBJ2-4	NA	CASSQSRKSGNIQYF	TGCGCCAGCAGCCAAAGTAGAAAAAGCGGAAACATTCAGTACTTC
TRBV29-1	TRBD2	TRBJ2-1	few	CSVEASGSSYNEQFF	TGCAGCGTTGAAGCTAGCGGGAGCTCCTACAATGAGCAGTTCTTC
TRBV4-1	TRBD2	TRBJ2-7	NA	CASKRTSGGAAYEQYF	TGCGCCAGCAAGCGGACTAGCGGGGGGGCTGCCTACGAGCAGTACTTC
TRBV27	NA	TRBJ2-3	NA	CASSLTRATDTQYF	TGTGCCAGCAGTTTAACCAGGGCCACAGATACGCAGTATTTT
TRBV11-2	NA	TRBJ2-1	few	CASSLAGAGAFPNEQFF	TGTGCCAGCAGCTTAGCAGGGGCGGGAGCCTTCCCAAATGAGCAGTTCTTC
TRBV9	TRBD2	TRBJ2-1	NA	CASSAKLAAYNEQFF	TGTGCCAGCAGCGCGAAACTAGCGGCTTACAATGAGCAGTTCTTC